Below, one TCR beta chain is given with its context. In the original workflow: Estimated nucleated cell counts came from reference gene primer amplification. TCRdb keeps only in-frame clones here, not all; method: immunoSEQ multiplex PCR. The D gene and trimming were derived from the DNA, and the V and J assignments and clone size from that table. The sample includes 100,000 to 150,000 clones, over 80% of them seen just once. This sample was included in a study of blood T cell repertoires in COVID-19. Across the study: Material from acute and convalescent COVID-19 was sourced from the United States, Italy and Spain.

CDR1 and CDR2 from the germline V gene are SQVTM and ANQGSEA. The CDR3 contains 12 residues. Trimming removed 0 bases from V and 5 bases from J, with 8 bases in between. This chain uses TRBV29-1 with TRBJ2-7; perhaps TRBD2 as D (5 bases). The receptor was isolated from a man in his forties with active or convalescent COVID-19. Material: peripheral blood. The CDR3 here is CSVEDEGHEQYF. CDR3 DNA: TGCAGCGTTGAAGATGAGGGCCACGAGCAGTACTTC.